The entry that follows covers one T cell receptor (beta chain) sequence. Its antigen remains unidentified. Using eight separate reactions per sample, the authors generated cDNA. TCRdb derives one entry per CDR3 protein from the 5' RACE reads, leaving out DNA. Here the sample table reports about 450,000 distinct CDR3 sequences. The data are from a study of monozygotic twins with inflammatory bowel disease. Study-wide points: IBD-affected twins scored below their healthy co-twins in TCRbeta diversity (inverse Simpson).

CDR1 and CDR2 (germline): MGHRA, YSYEKL. There are 15 residues in the CDR3. Blood, 2.5 to 3 ml, was drawn per donor. The authors isolated total RNA from whole blood without sorting T cells. This receptor was identified in a human donor with ulcerative colitis or Crohn's disease, or a healthy co-twin of an affected twin (not recorded which). V and J are TRBV4-1 and TRBJ1-2; no DNA is available, so the TRBD1 call from TCRdb remains unchecked. Sequenced: blood. CDR3 region: CASSQAGGSGYGYTF.